The 10 T cell receptor beta chains below come from one sample, sequenced in a study of cytomegalovirus exposure and HLA in healthy donors. PCR was performed using 60 Vbeta and 13 Jbeta primers. Repertoires were generated with immunoSEQ multiplex PCR, while TCRdb's copy carries only in-frame clones and drops some. The sample lists approximately 75,000 clones, around 83% occurring once. The sample comprised PBMCs. These receptor sequences come from a man in his 70s in good health and CMV-seropositive.

This clone was observed once. The J gene is TRBJ1-2, the V gene TRBV5-6; TRBD1 aligns across 7 bases. The CDR3 totals 15 residues. V shed 1 base and J 4 bases; nucleotides not matched to a gene: 7. The germline CDR1 and CDR2 sequences are SGHDT and YYEEEE. In DNA, the CDR3 is TGTGCCAGCAGCTTGAAGGGACAGCCCCCCTATGGCTACACCTTC. It is translated as CASSLKGQPPYGYTF.

This chain joins TRBV19 and TRBJ1-5, with unresolved D. Germline values: CDR1 LNHDA, CDR2 SQIVND (reference sequence). V was pared by 7 bases and J by 0 bases, with 13 bases between. The CDR3 is 15 residues long. Here the CDR3 DNA reads TGTGCCAGTACTGTCAGGTTTGATAGCAATCAGCCCCAGCATTTT. This sequence encodes CASTVRFDSNQPQHF. Combining the CDR3 with reference TRBV19 and TRBJ1-5 gives the whole variable domain DGGITQSPKYLFRKEGQNVTLSCEQNLNHDAMYWYRQDPGQGLRLIYYSQIVNDFQKGDIAEGYSVSREKKESFPLTVTSAQKNPTAFYLCASTVRFDSNQPQHFGDGTRLSIL.

This chain connects TRBV7-9 to TRBJ2-5; 10 bases line up with TRBD1. The junction had 8 bases not matched to a gene; V was cut back by 3 bases and J by 7 bases. This CDR3 has 15 amino acids. Germline V gene lookup returns CDR1 SEHNR and CDR2 FQNEAQ (reference sequence). CDR3 amino acids: CASSLSGTGVATQYF. CDR3 in DNA: TGTGCCAGCAGCTTGTCCGGGACAGGGGTGGCGACCCAGTACTTC.

The V gene is TRBV7-6, the J gene TRBJ1-1, with a tentative D call TRBD1 (5 bases). Germline V gives CDR1 SGHVS, CDR2 FNYEAQ. This CDR3 contains 14 residues. Trimming stripped 3 bases from V and 5 bases from J, with 13 bases between. In DNA form, the CDR3 reads TGTGCCAGCAGCTTGGGCCTTCAGGGAACTGAAGCTTTCTTT. Its protein is CASSLGLQGTEAFF. The complete variable domain, with remaining parts taken from reference TRBV7-6 and TRBJ1-1, reads GAGVSQSPRYKVTKRGQDVALRCDPISGHVSLYWYRQALGQGPEFLTYFNYEAQQDKSGLPNDRFSAERPEGSISTLTIQRTEQRDSAMYRCASSLGLQGTEAFFGQGTRLTVV.

V gene TRBV10-3 combines with J gene TRBJ2-3; 11 bases fit TRBD2. This CDR3 is 16 amino acids long. The V and J ends lost 6 bases and 1 base, in that order; junction bases with no gene match: 6. CDR1 ENHRY and CDR2 SYGVKD come from the germline V gene. CDR3 region: CAISETSGIGTDTQYF. The CDR3 coding sequence is TGTGCCATCAGCGAGACTAGCGGGATCGGCACAGATACGCAGTATTTT.

This chain joins TRBV15 and TRBJ2-2; TRBD2 matches at 7 bases. This CDR3 contains 19 residues. The J segment lost 5 bases and the V segment lost 3 bases, leaving 18 bases of the junction unmatched. Germline-derived CDR1 and CDR2 are LNHNV and YYDKDF (reference sequence). The CDR3 region has the DNA TGTGCCACCAGCAGGTCGGCCAGCGGGACCCTCCGGGGGACCGGGGAGCTGTTTTTT. Its translation is CATSRSASGTLRGTGELFF.

The genes are TRBV2 and TRBJ2-3; D not certain. V was shortened by 5 bases and J by 2 bases, with 8 bases between the two germline ends. This CDR3 comprises 13 residues. Looked up from germline, CDR1 is SNHLY and CDR2 is FYNNEI. CDR3 DNA sequence: TGTGCCAGCAGTAGTCAGTACACAGATACGCAGTATTTT. Protein sequence: CASSSQYTDTQYF.

The chain combines TRBV6-1 with TRBJ1-3; D may be TRBD1 (6 bases). The CDR3 extends over 16 amino acids. V was cut by 4 bases and J by 6 bases, with 19 bases left in between. Germline V lookup: CDR1 MNHNS, CDR2 SASEGT. CDR3 DNA sequence: TGTGCCAGCAGTGGCCCCCGGGACACTTATCAAAACACCATATATTTT. Amino acid sequence: CASSGPRDTYQNTIYF.

The V gene is TRBV28, the J gene TRBJ1-5, with D maybe TRBD1 (5 bases). The V gene lost 3 bases and the J gene lost 8 bases, with 14 bases spanning the gap. Per germline, CDR1 MDHEN and CDR2 SYDVKM. The CDR3 spans 14 residues. CDR3 nucleotides: TGTGCCAGCAGTTTCAGAGCCAGGGAAAAGCCCCAGCATTTT. Translation gives CASSFRAREKPQHF.

The chain employs TRBV4-1 and TRBJ1-1; D gene unclear. The CDR3 totals 13 residues. Germline V CDR1 and CDR2: MGHRA, YSYEKL. V was cut by 2 bases and J by 3 bases, with 7 bases left in between. In nucleotides, the CDR3 is TGCGCCAGCAGCCAATTAGCGGACACTGAAGCTTTCTTT. Its translation: CASSQLADTEAFF.